This TCR beta chain is from a study of shared clonotypes between healthy human individuals. Note on this clone: Its cognate antigen is unknown.

Among the donors, all were Caucasian adults who lived in Nashville, Tennessee. V was trimmed by 3 bases and J by 0 bases, leaving 12 bases between them. In germline, CDR1 is SEHNR, CDR2 FQNEAQ (reference sequence). The CDR3 is made up of 16 amino acids. Here immunoSEQ multiplex PCR was the method, and the copy in TCRdb shows in-frame clones only, minus some. The table records some 2.3 million clones, approximately 93% of them present only once. General observations from the study: Represented diversity (both genetic and exposure-history) was limited by the small number of donors. Incomplete sequencing of sorted subsets was indicated by rarefaction despite large depth. Estimated richness values were generally larger in naive subsets than in memory subsets.

The receptor's source is a young man in good health. Some clones in this sample may be carry-over from other donors' samples. This chain uses TRBV7-9 with TRBJ1-5; D unclear. Sequenced sample: naive CD4+ T cells from PBMCs. Subset described: CD45RA+ positively selected. DNA for the CDR3: TGTGCCAGCAGCTTGGCTCGAGGAGATAGCAATCAGCCCCAGCATTTT. Protein sequence: CASSLARGDSNQPQHF.